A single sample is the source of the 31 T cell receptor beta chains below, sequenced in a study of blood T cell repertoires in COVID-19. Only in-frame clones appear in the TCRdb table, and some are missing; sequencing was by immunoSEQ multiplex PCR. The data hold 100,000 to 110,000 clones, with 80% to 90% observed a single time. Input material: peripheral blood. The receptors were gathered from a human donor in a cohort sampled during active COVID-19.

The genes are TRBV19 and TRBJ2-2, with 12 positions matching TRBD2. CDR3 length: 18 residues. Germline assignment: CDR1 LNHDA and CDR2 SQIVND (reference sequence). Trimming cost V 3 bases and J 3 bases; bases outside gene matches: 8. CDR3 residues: CASSMRTSGRPHTGELFF. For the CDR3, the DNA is TGTGCCAGTAGTATGAGAACTAGCGGGAGGCCTCACACCGGGGAGCTGTTTTTT.

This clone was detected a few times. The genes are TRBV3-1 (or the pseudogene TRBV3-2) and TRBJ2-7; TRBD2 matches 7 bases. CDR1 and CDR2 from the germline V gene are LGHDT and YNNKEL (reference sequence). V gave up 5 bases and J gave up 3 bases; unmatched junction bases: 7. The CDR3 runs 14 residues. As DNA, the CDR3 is TGTGCCAGCAGCGGGGGAGGCGGGAGCTACGAGCAGTACTTC. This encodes CASSGGGGSYEQYF.

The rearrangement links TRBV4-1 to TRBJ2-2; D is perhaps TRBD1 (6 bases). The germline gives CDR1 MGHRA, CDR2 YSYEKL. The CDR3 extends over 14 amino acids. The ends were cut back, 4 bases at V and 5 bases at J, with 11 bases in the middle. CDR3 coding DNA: TGCGCCAGCAGCCCACTAAGGGGGACCGGGGAGCTGTTTTTT. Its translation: CASSPLRGTGELFF.

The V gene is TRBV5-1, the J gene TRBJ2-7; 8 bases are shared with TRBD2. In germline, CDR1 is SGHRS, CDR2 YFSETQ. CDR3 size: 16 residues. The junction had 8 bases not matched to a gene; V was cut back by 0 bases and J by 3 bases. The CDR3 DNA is TGCGCCAGCAGCTTGGCTTTGACTAGCGCCTACTACGAGCAGTACTTC. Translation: CASSLALTSAYYEQYF.

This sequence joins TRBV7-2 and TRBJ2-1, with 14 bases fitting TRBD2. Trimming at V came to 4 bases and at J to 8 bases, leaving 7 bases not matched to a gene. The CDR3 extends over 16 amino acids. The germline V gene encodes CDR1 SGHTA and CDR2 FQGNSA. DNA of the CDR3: TGTGCCAGCAGCTCCCAGGGACTAGCGGGAGTCGATGAGCAGTTCTTC. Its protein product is CASSSQGLAGVDEQFF.

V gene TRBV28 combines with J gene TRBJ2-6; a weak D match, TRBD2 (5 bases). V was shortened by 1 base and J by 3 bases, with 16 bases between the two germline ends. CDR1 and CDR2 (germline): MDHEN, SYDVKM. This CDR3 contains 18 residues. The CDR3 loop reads CASSLSGVGPFGANVLTF. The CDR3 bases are TGTGCCAGCAGTTTATCCGGGGTTGGTCCCTTTGGGGCCAACGTCCTGACTTTC.

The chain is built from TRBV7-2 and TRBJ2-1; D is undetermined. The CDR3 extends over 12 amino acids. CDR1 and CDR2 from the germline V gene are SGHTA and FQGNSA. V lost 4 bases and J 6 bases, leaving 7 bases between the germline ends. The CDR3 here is CASSSSGNEQFF. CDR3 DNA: TGTGCCAGCAGCTCCTCCGGCAATGAGCAGTTCTTC.

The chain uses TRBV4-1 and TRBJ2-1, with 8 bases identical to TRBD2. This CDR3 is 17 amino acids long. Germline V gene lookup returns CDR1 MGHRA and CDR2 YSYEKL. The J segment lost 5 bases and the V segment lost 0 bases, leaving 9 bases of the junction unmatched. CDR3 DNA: TGCGCCAGCAGCCAAGAACCCACCGGGAGGGCAGACAATGAGCAGTTCTTC. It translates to CASSQEPTGRADNEQFF.

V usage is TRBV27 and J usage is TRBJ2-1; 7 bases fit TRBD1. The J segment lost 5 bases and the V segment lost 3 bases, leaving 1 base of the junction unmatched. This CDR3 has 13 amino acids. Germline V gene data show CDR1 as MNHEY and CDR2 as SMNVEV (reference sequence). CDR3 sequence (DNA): TGTGCCAGCAGTTTGGGACAGCACAATGAGCAGTTCTTC. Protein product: CASSLGQHNEQFF.

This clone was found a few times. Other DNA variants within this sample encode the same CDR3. This CDR3 reads CASWDSSNQPQHF. The CDR3 region has the DNA TGTGCCAGTTGGGACAGTTCGAATCAGCCCCAGCATTTT. V and J are TRBV19 and TRBJ1-5, with 7 bases identical to TRBD1. Losses at the gene ends were 8 bases for V and 4 bases for J; bases not matched to a gene: 5. The length of the CDR3 is 13 residues. Germline values: CDR1 LNHDA, CDR2 SQIVND (reference sequence).

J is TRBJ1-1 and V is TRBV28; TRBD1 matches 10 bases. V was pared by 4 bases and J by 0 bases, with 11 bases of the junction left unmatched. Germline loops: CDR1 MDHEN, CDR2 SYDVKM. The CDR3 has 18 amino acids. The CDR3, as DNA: TGTGCCAGCAGTTCTCGACAGGGGGCAACCTTCATGAACACTGAAGCTTTCTTT. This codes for CASSSRQGATFMNTEAFF.

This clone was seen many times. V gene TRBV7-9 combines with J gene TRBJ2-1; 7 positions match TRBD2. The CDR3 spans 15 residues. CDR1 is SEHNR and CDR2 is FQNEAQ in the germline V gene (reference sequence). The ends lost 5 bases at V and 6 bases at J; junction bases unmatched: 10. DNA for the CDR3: TGTGCCAGCAGCGATGGGTGGGAGGGCTTCAATGAGCAGTTCTTC. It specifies CASSDGWEGFNEQFF.

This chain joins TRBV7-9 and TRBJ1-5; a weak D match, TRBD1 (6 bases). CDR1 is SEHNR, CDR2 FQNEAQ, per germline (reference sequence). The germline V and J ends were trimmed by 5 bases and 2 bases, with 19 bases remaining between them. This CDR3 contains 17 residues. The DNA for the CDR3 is TGTGCCAGCAGCCCTCCAGGCGGGGGCAGAGGCAATCAGCCCCAGCATTTT. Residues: CASSPPGGGRGNQPQHF.

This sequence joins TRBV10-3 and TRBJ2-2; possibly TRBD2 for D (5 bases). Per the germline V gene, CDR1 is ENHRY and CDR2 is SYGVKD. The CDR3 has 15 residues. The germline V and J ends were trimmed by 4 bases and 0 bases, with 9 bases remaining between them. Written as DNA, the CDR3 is TGTGCCATCAGTGTGGGAGTAGCGAACACCGGGGAGCTGTTTTTT. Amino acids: CAISVGVANTGELFF.

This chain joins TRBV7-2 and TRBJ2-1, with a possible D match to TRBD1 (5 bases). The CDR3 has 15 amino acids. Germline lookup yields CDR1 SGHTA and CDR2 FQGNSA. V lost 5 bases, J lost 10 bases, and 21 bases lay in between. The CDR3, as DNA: TGTGCCAGCAGCCCCCAAACCAGGGATCTGGGGGAGCAGTTCTTC. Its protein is CASSPQTRDLGEQFF.

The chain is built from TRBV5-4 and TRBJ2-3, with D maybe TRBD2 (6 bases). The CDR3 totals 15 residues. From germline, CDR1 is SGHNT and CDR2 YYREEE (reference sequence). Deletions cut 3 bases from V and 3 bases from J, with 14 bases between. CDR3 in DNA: TGTGCCAGCAGCTACAGCCCAGCGGGTACAGATACGCAGTATTTT. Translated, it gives CASSYSPAGTDTQYF.

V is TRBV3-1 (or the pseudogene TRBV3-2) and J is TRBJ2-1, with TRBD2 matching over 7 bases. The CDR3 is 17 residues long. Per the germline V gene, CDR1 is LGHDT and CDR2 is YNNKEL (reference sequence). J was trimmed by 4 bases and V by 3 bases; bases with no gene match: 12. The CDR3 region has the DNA TGTGCCAGCAGCCACCGAGTGGGAGGGCAAGTGTACAATGAGCAGTTCTTC. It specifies CASSHRVGGQVYNEQFF.

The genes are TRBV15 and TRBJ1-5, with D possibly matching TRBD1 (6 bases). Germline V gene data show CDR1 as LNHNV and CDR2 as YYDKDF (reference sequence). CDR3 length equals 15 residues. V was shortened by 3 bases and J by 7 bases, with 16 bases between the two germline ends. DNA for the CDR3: TGTGCCACCAGCAGGGCCGGGGGGGCCGTCCAGCCCCAGCATTTT. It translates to CATSRAGGAVQPQHF.

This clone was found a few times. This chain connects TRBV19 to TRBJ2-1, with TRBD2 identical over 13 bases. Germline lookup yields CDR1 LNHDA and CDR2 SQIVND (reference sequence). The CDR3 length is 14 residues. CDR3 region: CASGGTSGVNEQFF. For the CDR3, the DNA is TGTGCTAGTGGGGGGACTAGCGGGGTAAATGAGCAGTTCTTC. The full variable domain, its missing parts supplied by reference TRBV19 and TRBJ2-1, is DGGITQSPKYLFRKEGQNVTLSCEQNLNHDAMYWYRQDPGQGLRLIYYSQIVNDFQKGDIAEGYSVSREKKESFPLTVTSAQKNPTAFYLCASGGTSGVNEQFFGPGTRLTVL.

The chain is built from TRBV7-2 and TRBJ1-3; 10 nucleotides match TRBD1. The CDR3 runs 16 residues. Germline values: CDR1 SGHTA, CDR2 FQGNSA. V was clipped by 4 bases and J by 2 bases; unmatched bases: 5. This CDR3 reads CASSSDRGRTGNTIYF. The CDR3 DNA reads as TGTGCCAGCAGCTCCGACAGGGGGCGGACTGGAAACACCATATATTTT. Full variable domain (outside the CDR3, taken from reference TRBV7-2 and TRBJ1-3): GAGVSQSPSNKVTEKGKDVELRCDPISGHTALYWYRQSLGQGLEFLIYFQGNSAPDKSGLPSDRFSAERTGGSVSTLTIQRTQQEDSAVYLCASSSDRGRTGNTIYFGEGSWLTVV.

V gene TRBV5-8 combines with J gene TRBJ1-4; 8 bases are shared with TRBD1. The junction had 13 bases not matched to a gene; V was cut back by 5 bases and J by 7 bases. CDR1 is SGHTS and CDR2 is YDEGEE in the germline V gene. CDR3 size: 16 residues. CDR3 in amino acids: CASRIKDRAPSEKLFF. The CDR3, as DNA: TGTGCCAGCAGGATTAAGGACAGGGCCCCTAGTGAAAAACTGTTTTTT.

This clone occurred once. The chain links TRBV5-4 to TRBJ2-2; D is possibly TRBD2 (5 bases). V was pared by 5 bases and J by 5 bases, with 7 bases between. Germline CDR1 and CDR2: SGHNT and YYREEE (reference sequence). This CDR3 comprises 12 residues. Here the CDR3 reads CASRGGTGELFF. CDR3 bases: TGTGCCAGCAGAGGAGGTACCGGGGAGCTGTTTTTT.

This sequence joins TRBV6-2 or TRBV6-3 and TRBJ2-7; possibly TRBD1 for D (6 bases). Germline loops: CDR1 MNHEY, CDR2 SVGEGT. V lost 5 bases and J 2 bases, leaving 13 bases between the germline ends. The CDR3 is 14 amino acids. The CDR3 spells CASSRRGFTYEQYF. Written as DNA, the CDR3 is TGTGCCAGCAGTCGCAGGGGATTTACCTACGAGCAGTACTTC.

The CDR3 sequence is CASSPGGNTGELFF. The CDR3 DNA reads as TGTGCCAGCAGTCCCGGGGGGAACACCGGGGAGCTGTTTTTT. The chain uses TRBV28 and TRBJ2-2; weak D call: TRBD2 (6 bases). The CDR3 has 14 amino acids. The V gene lost 5 bases and the J gene lost 1 base, with 8 bases spanning the gap. Looked up from germline, CDR1 is MDHEN and CDR2 is SYDVKM.

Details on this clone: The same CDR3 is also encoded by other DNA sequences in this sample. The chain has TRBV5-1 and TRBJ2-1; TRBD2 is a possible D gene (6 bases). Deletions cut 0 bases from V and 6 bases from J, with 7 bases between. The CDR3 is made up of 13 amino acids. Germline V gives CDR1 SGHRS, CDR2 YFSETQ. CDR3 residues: CASSLAGVNEQFF. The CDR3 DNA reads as TGCGCCAGCAGCTTGGCGGGGGTCAATGAGCAGTTCTTC. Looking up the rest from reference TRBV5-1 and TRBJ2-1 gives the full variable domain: KAGVTQTPRYLIKTRGQQVTLSCSPISGHRSVSWYQQTPGQGLQFLFEYFSETQRNKGNFPGRFSGRQFSNSRSEMNVSTLELGDSALYLCASSLAGVNEQFFGPGTRLTVL.

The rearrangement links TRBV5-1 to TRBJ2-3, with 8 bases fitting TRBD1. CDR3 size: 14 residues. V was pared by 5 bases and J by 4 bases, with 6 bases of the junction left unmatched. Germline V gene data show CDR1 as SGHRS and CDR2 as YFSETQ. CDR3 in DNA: TGCGCCAGCAGGCCGGGGACAGGTTCAGATACGCAGTATTTT. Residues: CASRPGTGSDTQYF.

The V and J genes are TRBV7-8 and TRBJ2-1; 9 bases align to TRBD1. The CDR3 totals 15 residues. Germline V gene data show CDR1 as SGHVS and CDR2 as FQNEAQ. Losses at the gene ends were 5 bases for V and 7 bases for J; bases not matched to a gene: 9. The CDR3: CASSQETGGLNEQFF. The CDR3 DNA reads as TGTGCCAGCAGCCAAGAGACAGGGGGTTTAAATGAGCAGTTCTTC.

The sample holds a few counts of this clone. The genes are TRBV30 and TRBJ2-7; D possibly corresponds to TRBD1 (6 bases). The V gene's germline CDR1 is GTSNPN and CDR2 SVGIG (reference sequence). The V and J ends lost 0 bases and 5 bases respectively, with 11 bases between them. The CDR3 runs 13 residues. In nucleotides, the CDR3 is TGTGCCTGGAGTGTAATCCAGGGGCACGAGCAGTACTTC. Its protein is CAWSVIQGHEQYF.

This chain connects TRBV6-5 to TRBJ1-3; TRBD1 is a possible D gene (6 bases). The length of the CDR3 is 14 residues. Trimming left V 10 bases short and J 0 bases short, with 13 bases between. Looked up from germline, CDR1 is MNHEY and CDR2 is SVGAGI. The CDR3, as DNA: TGTGCCATTGACAGGTTCGTCTCTGGAAACACCATATATTTT. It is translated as CAIDRFVSGNTIYF.

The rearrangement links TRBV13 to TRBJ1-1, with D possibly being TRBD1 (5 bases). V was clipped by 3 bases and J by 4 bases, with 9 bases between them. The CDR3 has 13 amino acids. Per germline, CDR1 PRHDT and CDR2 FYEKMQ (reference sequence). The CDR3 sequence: CASSFTGGTEAFF. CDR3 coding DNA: TGTGCCAGCAGCTTTACCGGGGGCACTGAAGCTTTCTTT. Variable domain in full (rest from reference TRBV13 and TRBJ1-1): AAGVIQSPRHLIKEKRETATLKCYPIPRHDTVYWYQQGPGQDPQFLISFYEKMQSDKGSIPDRFSAQQFSDYHSELNMSSLELGDSALYFCASSFTGGTEAFFGQGTRLTVV.

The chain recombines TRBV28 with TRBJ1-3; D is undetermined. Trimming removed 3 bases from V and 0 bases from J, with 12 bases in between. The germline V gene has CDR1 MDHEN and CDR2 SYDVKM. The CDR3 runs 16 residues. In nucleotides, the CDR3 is TGTGCCAGCAGTTTTTTAAGTCTAAGCTCTGGAAACACCATATATTTT. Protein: CASSFLSLSSGNTIYF.